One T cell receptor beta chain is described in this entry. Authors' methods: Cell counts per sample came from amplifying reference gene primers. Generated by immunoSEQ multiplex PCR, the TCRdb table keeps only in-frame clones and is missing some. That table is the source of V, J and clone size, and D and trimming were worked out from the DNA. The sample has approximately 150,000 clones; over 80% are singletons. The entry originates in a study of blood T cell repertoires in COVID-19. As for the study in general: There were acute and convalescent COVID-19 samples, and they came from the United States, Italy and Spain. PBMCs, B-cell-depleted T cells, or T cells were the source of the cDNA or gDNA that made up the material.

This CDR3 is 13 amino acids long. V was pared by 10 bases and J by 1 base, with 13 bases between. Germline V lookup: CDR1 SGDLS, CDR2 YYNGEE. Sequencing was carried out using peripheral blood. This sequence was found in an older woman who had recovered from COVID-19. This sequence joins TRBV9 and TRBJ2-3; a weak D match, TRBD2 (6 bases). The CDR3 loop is CACGDSRTDTQYF. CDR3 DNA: TGTGCCTGCGGGGACTCCCGCACAGATACGCAGTATTTT.